Below are 16 T cell receptor beta chains sequenced from a single sample in a study of blood T cell repertoires in COVID-19 (dated by TCRdb to 2018 to 2021). Preparation of the library involved the immunoSEQ multiplex PCR assay. TCRdb carries this immuneACCESS record with in-frame sequences only. Its versions omit some clonotypes, under half of them owing to an unresolved V gene in the studies checked, with the rest unexplained. A total of 39,000 or so clones appear in this sample, approximately 90% of them only once. The ten most abundant clones make up roughly 2.2% of the sample. Sequencing was carried out using peripheral blood. These TCRs come from a man aged 50-59 years with active COVID-19.

The CDR3, as DNA: TGCGCCAGCAGCTTGGTAACCTCGATAGGGGGCTACGAGCAGTACTTC. Its protein is CASSLVTSIGGYEQYF. The chain links TRBV5-1 to TRBJ2-7, with D possibly being TRBD1 (6 bases). From germline, CDR1 is SGHRS and CDR2 YFSETQ. This CDR3 region has 16 residues. Trimming removed 0 bases at V and 3 bases at J, with 16 bases between. Combining the CDR3 with reference TRBV5-1 and TRBJ2-7 gives the whole variable domain KAGVTQTPRYLIKTRGQQVTLSCSPISGHRSVSWYQQTPGQGLQFLFEYFSETQRNKGNFPGRFSGRQFSNSRSEMNVSTLELGDSALYLCASSLVTSIGGYEQYFGPGTRLTVT.

This sequence joins TRBV4-3 and TRBJ1-2; no reliable D call. Germline assignment: CDR1 LGHNA and CDR2 YSLEER. The CDR3 has 13 amino acids. Trimming cost V 0 bases and J 8 bases, with 10 bases left between them. The CDR3 DNA is TGCGCCAGCAGCCAAGATCACTTCGGGGGCTACACCTTC. This encodes CASSQDHFGGYTF.

The chain has TRBV20-1 and TRBJ1-1; the match to TRBD1 covers 8 bases. The germline V gene encodes CDR1 DFQATT and CDR2 SNEGSKA (reference sequence). The CDR3 sequence is 14 residues long. Unmatched junction bases numbered 4, after V lost 4 bases and J lost 0 bases. The CDR3: CSATDRGMNTEAFF. Here the CDR3 DNA reads TGCAGTGCTACTGACAGGGGCATGAACACTGAAGCTTTCTTT.

V and J are TRBV6-6 and TRBJ2-5; D might be TRBD1 (6 bases). Germline V gene sequence: CDR1 MNHNY, CDR2 SVGAGI (reference sequence). Trimming shortened V by 6 bases and J by 2 bases, and 16 bases separated the two germline ends. The CDR3 has 15 residues. CDR3 amino acids: CASSRGRTAQETQYF. In DNA, the CDR3 is TGTGCCAGCAGCCGAGGACGGACAGCGCAAGAGACCCAGTACTTC.

This clone was recorded once. This rearrangement joins TRBV5-1 to TRBJ2-5; TRBD1 might be the D (6 bases). V shed 5 bases and J shed 7 bases, with 21 bases lying between them. Germline values: CDR1 SGHRS, CDR2 YFSETQ. This CDR3 has 15 amino acids. The CDR3 nucleotides are TGCGCCAGCAGTCCCGACAGGCTGGGAATGGGGACCCAGTACTTC. As protein: CASSPDRLGMGTQYF.

The V call is TRBV9, the J call TRBJ2-1; possible D gene TRBD1, 8 bases. The V end was cut by 4 bases, the J end by 6 bases, with 20 bases between. The CDR3 runs 16 residues. The V gene's germline CDR1 is SGDLS and CDR2 YYNGEE. In nucleotides, the CDR3 is TGTGCCAGCAGCCCCGGGGGGCAGGGGGCGTCCAATGAGCAGTTCTTC. This gives the protein CASSPGGQGASNEQFF.

The V call is TRBV3-1 (or the pseudogene TRBV3-2), the J call TRBJ1-3, with D maybe TRBD1 (5 bases). The germline CDR1 and CDR2 sequences are LGHDT and YNNKEL (reference sequence). The CDR3 has 15 amino acids. V gave up 1 base and J gave up 4 bases, with 11 bases separating them. CDR3 in amino acids: CASSQVWGSGNTIYF. As DNA, the CDR3 is TGTGCCAGCAGCCAAGTTTGGGGCTCCGGAAACACCATATATTTT.

CDR3 nucleotides: TGCGCCAGCAGCCTAGCGGGGGGGCTCTATGAGCAGTTCTTC. Amino acids: CASSLAGGLYEQFF. V usage is TRBV10-1 and J usage is TRBJ2-1; 12 bases align to TRBD2. The germline V gene encodes CDR1 WNHNN and CDR2 SYGVQD (reference sequence). The CDR3 is 14 amino acids. V lost 6 bases, J lost 8 bases, and 5 bases stayed unmatched.

The count of this clone is one. The rearrangement joins TRBV30 to TRBJ2-7; D unclear. V gave up 2 bases and J gave up 1 base, with 9 bases separating them. The V gene's germline CDR1 is GTSNPN and CDR2 SVGIG (reference sequence). This CDR3 has 13 residues. This CDR3 reads CAWSPSRSYEQYF. The CDR3 nucleotides are TGTGCCTGGAGTCCGTCTAGGTCCTACGAGCAGTACTTC. The full variable domain, rest sourced from reference TRBV30 and TRBJ2-7, is SQTIHQWPATLVQPVGSPLSLECTVEGTSNPNLYWYRQAAGRGLQLLFYSVGIGQISSEVPQNLSASRPQDRQFILSSKKLLLSDSGFYLCAWSPSRSYEQYFGPGTRLTVT.

The rearrangement joins TRBV10-2 to TRBJ1-1; TRBD1 matches at 9 bases. CDR1 WSHSY and CDR2 SAAADI come from the germline V gene. The V and J ends lost 5 bases and 6 bases, in that order; junction bases with no gene match: 4. This CDR3 has 13 residues. The CDR3 reads CASSTGGNPEAFF. CDR3 coding DNA: TGCGCCAGCAGTACAGGGGGCAATCCTGAAGCTTTCTTT.

The chain employs TRBV20-1 and TRBJ1-2; 7 nucleotides agree with TRBD1. The CDR3 runs 15 residues. Germline V gives CDR1 DFQATT, CDR2 SNEGSKA (reference sequence). V dropped 3 bases and J dropped 8; count of bases not matched to a gene: 15. This chain's CDR3 is CSASPPGTAKRGYTF. The CDR3, as DNA: TGCAGTGCTAGTCCGCCCGGGACAGCCAAAAGGGGCTACACCTTC.

J is TRBJ1-1 and V is TRBV18; 9 bases agree with TRBD1. This CDR3 comprises 16 residues. Trimming at V came to 3 bases and at J to 8 bases, leaving 13 bases not matched to a gene. CDR1 and CDR2 (germline): KGHSH, LQKENI. CDR3: CASSPPLTGTGYEAFF. The CDR3 bases are TGTGCCAGCTCACCCCCCCTTACCGGGACAGGGTACGAAGCTTTCTTT. Together with reference TRBV18 and TRBJ1-1, the CDR3 gives the full variable domain: NAGVMQNPRHLVRRRGQEARLRCSPMKGHSHVYWYRQLPEEGLKFMVYLQKENIIDESGMPKERFSAEFPKEGPSILRIQQVVRGDSAAYFCASSPPLTGTGYEAFFGQGTRLTVV.

This clone was picked up one time. The chain couples TRBV10-1 to TRBJ2-3; D may be TRBD2 (6 bases). Per the germline V gene, CDR1 is WNHNN and CDR2 is SYGVQD (reference sequence). The CDR3 length is 15 residues. Trimming left V 6 bases short and J 3 bases short, with 16 bases between. As DNA, the CDR3 is TGCGCCAGCAGGGGATGGAGGGCGGAGACAGATACGCAGTATTTT. Translated: CASRGWRAETDTQYF.

The gene calls are TRBV5-1 and TRBJ1-1; weak D call: TRBD1 (5 bases). V was cut by 5 bases and J by 4 bases, with 15 bases left in between. The CDR3 length is 14 residues. Germline lookup yields CDR1 SGHRS and CDR2 YFSETQ. The CDR3 sequence: CASSPQGRGTEAFF. The DNA for the CDR3 is TGCGCCAGCAGTCCCCAGGGTAGGGGCACTGAAGCTTTCTTT.

The rearrangement joins TRBV4-1 to TRBJ1-2; 9 bases align to TRBD1. Looked up from germline, CDR1 is MGHRA and CDR2 is YSYEKL. After removal of 1 base from V and 4 bases from J, the junction contained 4 bases not matched to a gene. CDR3 size: 15 residues. The CDR3 reads CASSQAGQGLYGYTF. In DNA, the CDR3 is TGCGCCAGCAGCCAAGCGGGACAGGGCCTCTATGGCTACACCTTC.

The genes are TRBV7-9 and TRBJ1-1; maybe TRBD1 (5 bases). With 11 bases removed from V and 10 bases from J, the gap between germline ends came to 11 bases. The CDR3 loop spans 9 amino acids. Germline assignment: CDR1 SEHNR and CDR2 FQNEAQ (reference sequence). CDR3 protein: CAGANGAFF. In DNA form, the CDR3 reads TGTGCCGGGGCAAACGGAGCTTTCTTT. Together with reference TRBV7-9 and TRBJ1-1, the CDR3 gives the full variable domain: DTGVSQNPRHKITKRGQNVTFRCDPISEHNRLYWYRQTLGQGPEFLTYFQNEAQLEKSRLLSDRFSAERPKGSFSTLEIQRTEQGDSAMYLCAGANGAFFGQGTRLTVV.